These 20 T cell receptor beta chains were all obtained from the same sample, sequenced in a study of cytomegalovirus exposure and HLA in healthy donors. This PCR relied on a set of 60 Vbeta primers and 13 Jbeta primers. The protocol was immunoSEQ multiplex PCR, while the TCRdb copy is restricted to in-frame clones and leaves out a portion. The sample contains about 120,000 clones, roughly 79% of which appear only once. The sequencing input was PBMCs. These receptor sequences come from a middle-aged woman in good health and CMV-seronegative.

In its sample, this clone was seen a few times. V gene TRBV6-1 combines with J gene TRBJ1-2; D remains ambiguous. This CDR3 region has 16 residues. Germline V gene sequence: CDR1 MNHNS, CDR2 SASEGT. Trimming removed 4 bases from V and 7 bases from J, with 22 bases in between. This CDR3 is CASSALAGPALGGYTF. Here the CDR3 DNA reads TGTGCCAGCAGTGCTTTGGCTGGGCCGGCCCTTGGTGGCTACACCTTC.

CDR3 coding DNA: TGTGCCAGCAGCTCGACTAGCGGAAACACCGGGGAGCTGTTTTTT. Its protein product is CASSSTSGNTGELFF. This chain uses TRBV7-2 with TRBJ2-2, with 9 bases lining up with TRBD2. From germline, CDR1 is SGHTA and CDR2 FQGNSA. The junction had 2 bases not matched to a gene; V was cut back by 4 bases and J by 2 bases. CDR3 size: 15 residues.

The V and J genes are TRBV2 and TRBJ1-2; 7 bases match TRBD1. The CDR3 consists of 18 residues. V was pared by 3 bases and J by 8 bases, with 21 bases of the junction left unmatched. From germline, CDR1 is SNHLY and CDR2 FYNNEI. The CDR3 is CASSEVFFEGQAKEGYTF. The CDR3 DNA reads TGTGCCAGCAGTGAGGTTTTTTTTGAAGGACAGGCGAAGGAAGGCTACACCTTC.

V usage is TRBV9 and J usage is TRBJ2-7; 7 positions agree with TRBD2. CDR1 is SGDLS, CDR2 YYNGEE, per germline. The CDR3 has 14 residues. The trim removed 3 bases at V and 3 bases at J, leaving 6 bases unmatched. The CDR3 coding sequence is TGTGCCAGCAGCGGGCGGGGGTCCGGCTACGAGCAGTACTTC. It is translated as CASSGRGSGYEQYF. The complete variable domain, with remaining parts taken from reference TRBV9 and TRBJ2-7, reads DSGVTQTPKHLITATGQRVTLRCSPRSGDLSVYWYQQSLDQGLQFLIQYYNGEERAKGNILERFSAQQFPDLHSELNLSSLELGDSALYFCASSGRGSGYEQYFGPGTRLTVT.

V and J are TRBV11-3 and TRBJ2-1; 10 bases map to TRBD2. The CDR3 consists of 15 residues. After removal of 5 bases from V and 7 bases from J, the junction contained 8 bases not matched to a gene. In germline, CDR1 is SGHNT, CDR2 YENEEA. CDR3 sequence reads: CASSPAGGPGNEQFF. CDR3 sequence (DNA): TGTGCCAGCAGCCCAGCGGGAGGGCCGGGTAATGAGCAGTTCTTC. The entire variable domain, with the rest obtained from reference TRBV11-3 and TRBJ2-1, is as follows: EAGVVQSPRYKIIEKKQPVAFWCNPISGHNTLYWYLQNLGQGPELLIRYENEEAVDDSQLPKDRFSAERLKGVDSTLKIQPAELGDSAVYLCASSPAGGPGNEQFFGPGTRLTVL.

The DNA of the CDR3 is TGTGCCAGCAGTGAGGTCAGACAAGAGACCCAGTACTTC. This encodes CASSEVRQETQYF. This chain uses TRBV6-1 with TRBJ2-5; D is uncertain. Germline V CDR1 and CDR2: MNHNS, SASEGT. V lost 3 bases and J 2 bases, leaving 7 bases between the germline ends. The CDR3 has 13 residues.

This clone has only one observation. The rearrangement links TRBV5-4 to TRBJ1-3; D remains unclear. V gave up 3 bases and J gave up 1 base, with 14 bases separating them. The CDR3 consists of 16 residues. Germline-derived CDR1 and CDR2 are SGHNT and YYREEE (reference sequence). This chain's CDR3 is CASSSPDGLSGNTIYF. CDR3 coding DNA: TGTGCCAGCAGCTCCCCGGACGGACTGTCTGGAAACACCATATATTTT.

This clone has only a few counts. The V call is TRBV4-3, the J call TRBJ2-7, with TRBD1 matching over 7 bases. This CDR3 is 14 amino acids long. After removal of 3 bases from V and 7 bases from J, the junction contained 9 bases not matched to a gene. Per the germline V gene, CDR1 is LGHNA and CDR2 is YSLEER. The CDR3 loop is CASSHGTGAGEQYF. The CDR3 DNA follows: TGCGCCAGCAGCCACGGTACAGGGGCTGGAGAGCAGTACTTC.

V and J are TRBV13 and TRBJ2-3, with a possible D match to TRBD2 (6 bases). The germline CDR1 and CDR2 sequences are PRHDT and FYEKMQ (reference sequence). V lost 1 base and J 1 base, leaving 15 bases between the germline ends. The CDR3 has 17 amino acids. The CDR3 DNA sequence: TGTGCCAGCAGCTTAGAAGGCGTAGCGGAGGGCACAGATACGCAGTATTTT. The encoded protein is CASSLEGVAEGTDTQYF.

The V call is TRBV30, the J call TRBJ1-5; D perhaps matches TRBD1 (6 bases). This CDR3 comprises 16 residues. The V and J ends lost 0 bases and 3 bases respectively, with 15 bases between them. CDR1 is GTSNPN and CDR2 is SVGIG in the germline V gene (reference sequence). CDR3 nucleotide sequence: TGTGCCTGGAGTGTAAGGGGGGGCCCGGCCAATCAGCCCCAGCATTTT. Translating it yields CAWSVRGGPANQPQHF.

The chain is built from TRBV15 and TRBJ2-7; unclear D gene. Germline lookup yields CDR1 LNHNV and CDR2 YYDKDF (reference sequence). V lost 1 base to trimming and J lost 0 bases, with 7 bases between them. CDR3 length equals 14 residues. The CDR3 here is CATSRGLGSYEQYF. The CDR3 DNA reads TGTGCCACCAGCAGAGGTCTAGGCTCCTACGAGCAGTACTTC. Based on the CDR3 plus reference TRBV15 and TRBJ2-7, the full variable domain is DAMVIQNPRYQVTQFGKPVTLSCSQTLNHNVMYWYQQKSSQAPKLLFHYYDKDFNNEADTPDNFQSRRPNTSFCFLDIRSPGLGDTAMYLCATSRGLGSYEQYFGPGTRLTVT.

The V gene is TRBV5-4, the J gene TRBJ2-2, with 9 nucleotides matching TRBD1. Germline CDR1 and CDR2: SGHNT and YYREEE (reference sequence). Trimming at V came to 0 bases and at J to 1 base, leaving 7 bases not matched to a gene. CDR3 length equals 18 residues. The CDR3 region is CASSLEIRTGENTGELFF. The CDR3 nucleotides read TGTGCCAGCAGCTTGGAAATACGGACAGGGGAGAACACCGGGGAGCTGTTTTTT.

V and J are TRBV4-2 and TRBJ2-7; 9 nucleotides match TRBD2. Per the germline V gene, CDR1 is LGHNA and CDR2 is YNFKEQ. V lost 3 bases to trimming and J lost 7 bases; unmatched junction nucleotides: 4. The CDR3 spans 13 residues. CDR3 bases: TGTGCCAGCAGCCACGGGACTAGCCTTGAGCAGTACTTC. Its protein is CASSHGTSLEQYF.

CDR3 nucleotide sequence: TGTGCCAGCAAAAATAACAGGGGCCCCTACGAGCAGTACTTC. This sequence encodes CASKNNRGPYEQYF. This sequence joins TRBV6-5 and TRBJ2-5, with 7 bases aligning to TRBD1. Near its end, the DNA agrees better with TRBJ2-7, so the J call may be wrong. CDR1 and CDR2 from the germline V gene are MNHEY and SVGAGI. The CDR3 is 14 residues long.

J is TRBJ1-6 and V is TRBV7-6; D is unclear. The germline gives CDR1 SGHVS, CDR2 FNYEAQ. The CDR3 totals 14 residues. With 3 bases removed from V and 6 bases from J, the gap between germline ends came to 9 bases. The chain's CDR3 is CASSFATFNSPLHF. The CDR3, as DNA: TGTGCCAGCAGCTTCGCGACTTTTAATTCACCCCTCCACTTT.

A single count supports this clone. This chain joins TRBV19 and TRBJ2-1; 10 bases line up with TRBD2. Trimming removed 5 bases from V and 4 bases from J; junction bases left unmatched: 5. Per the germline V gene, CDR1 is LNHDA and CDR2 is SQIVND (reference sequence). The CDR3 sequence is 15 residues long. The CDR3 here is CASSPTSGPYNEQFF. The CDR3 nucleotides read TGTGCCAGTAGTCCGACTAGCGGGCCGTACAATGAGCAGTTCTTC.

The chain joins TRBV19 to TRBJ1-5; D uncertain. CDR3 length equals 18 residues. Trimming stripped 3 bases from V and 7 bases from J, with 25 bases between. The germline V gene encodes CDR1 LNHDA and CDR2 SQIVND (reference sequence). Written as DNA, the CDR3 is TGTGCCAGTAGTATTTCGGGATTCCGAGGACGTACGTGGCAGCCCCAGCATTTT. Translated, it gives CASSISGFRGRTWQPQHF.

The rearrangement joins TRBV4-1 to TRBJ2-3; D is unclear. V lost 3 bases, J lost 2 bases, and 6 bases lay in between. The CDR3 length is 13 residues. CDR1 and CDR2 (germline): MGHRA, YSYEKL. CDR3 nucleotides: TGCGCCAGCAGCCATCGAGACACAGATACGCAGTATTTT. Translated, it gives CASSHRDTDTQYF.

The chain has TRBV19 and TRBJ1-2; 8 bases line up with TRBD1. The J segment lost 8 bases and the V segment lost 7 bases, leaving 24 bases of the junction unmatched. The CDR3 is 18 amino acids. CDR1 is LNHDA and CDR2 is SQIVND in the germline V gene (reference sequence). CDR3 residues: CASTGQGNLDAFRGGYTF. In DNA, the CDR3 is TGTGCCAGTACCGGACAGGGCAACCTGGACGCTTTTCGGGGGGGCTACACCTTC. Together with reference TRBV19 and TRBJ1-2, the CDR3 gives the full variable domain: DGGITQSPKYLFRKEGQNVTLSCEQNLNHDAMYWYRQDPGQGLRLIYYSQIVNDFQKGDIAEGYSVSREKKESFPLTVTSAQKNPTAFYLCASTGQGNLDAFRGGYTFGSGTRLTVV.

The chain has TRBV19 and TRBJ1-1, with a tentative D call TRBD1 (5 bases). Trimming shortened V by 2 bases and J by 10 bases, and 17 bases separated the two germline ends. This CDR3 has 14 amino acids. Germline V gene data show CDR1 as LNHDA and CDR2 as SQIVND (reference sequence). Here the CDR3 reads CASSIWALGGTAFF. DNA of the CDR3: TGTGCCAGTAGTATATGGGCTCTGGGGGGTACAGCTTTCTTT.